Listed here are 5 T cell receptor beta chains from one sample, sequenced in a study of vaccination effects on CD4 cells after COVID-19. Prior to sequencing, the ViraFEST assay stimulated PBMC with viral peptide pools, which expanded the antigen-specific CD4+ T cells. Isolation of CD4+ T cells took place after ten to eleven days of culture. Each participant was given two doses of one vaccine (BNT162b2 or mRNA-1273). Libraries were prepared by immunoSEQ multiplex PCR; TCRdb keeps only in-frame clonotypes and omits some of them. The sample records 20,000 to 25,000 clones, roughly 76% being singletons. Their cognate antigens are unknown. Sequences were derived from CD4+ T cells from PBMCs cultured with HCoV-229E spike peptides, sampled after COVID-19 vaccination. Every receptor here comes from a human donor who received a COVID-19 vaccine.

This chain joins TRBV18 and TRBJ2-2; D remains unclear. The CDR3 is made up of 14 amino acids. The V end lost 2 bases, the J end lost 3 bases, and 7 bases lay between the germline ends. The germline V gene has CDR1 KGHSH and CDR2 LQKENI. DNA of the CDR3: TGTGCCAGCTCACCAGGGGTGGACACCGGGGAGCTGTTTTTT. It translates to CASSPGVDTGELFF.

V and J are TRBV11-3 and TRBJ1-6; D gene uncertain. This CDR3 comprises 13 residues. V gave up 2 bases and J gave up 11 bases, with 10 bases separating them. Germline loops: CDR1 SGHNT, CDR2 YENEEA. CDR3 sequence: CASSLNGLTPLHF. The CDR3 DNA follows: TGTGCCAGCAGCTTAAATGGTTTGACACCCCTCCACTTT. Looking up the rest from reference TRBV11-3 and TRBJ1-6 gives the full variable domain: EAGVVQSPRYKIIEKKQPVAFWCNPISGHNTLYWYLQNLGQGPELLIRYENEEAVDDSQLPKDRFSAERLKGVDSTLKIQPAELGDSAVYLCASSLNGLTPLHFGNGTRLTVT.

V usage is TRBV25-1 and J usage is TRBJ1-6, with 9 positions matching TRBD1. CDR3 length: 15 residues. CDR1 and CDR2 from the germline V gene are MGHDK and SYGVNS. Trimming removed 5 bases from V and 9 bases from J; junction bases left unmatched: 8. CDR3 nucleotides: TGTGCCAGCAGTCCGGGACAGGGCTCGGGTTCACCCCTCCACTTT. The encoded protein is CASSPGQGSGSPLHF.

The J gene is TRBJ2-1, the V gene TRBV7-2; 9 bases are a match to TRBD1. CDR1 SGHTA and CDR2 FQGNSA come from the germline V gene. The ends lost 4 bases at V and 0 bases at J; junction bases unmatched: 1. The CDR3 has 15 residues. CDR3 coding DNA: TGTGCCAGCAGCTCGACAGGGGGCTCCTACAATGAGCAGTTCTTC. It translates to CASSSTGGSYNEQFF.

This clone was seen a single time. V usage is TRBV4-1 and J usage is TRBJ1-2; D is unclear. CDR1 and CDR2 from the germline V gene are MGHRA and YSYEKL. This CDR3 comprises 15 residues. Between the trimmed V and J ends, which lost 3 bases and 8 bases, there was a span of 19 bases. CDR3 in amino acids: CASSQGELRVAGYTF. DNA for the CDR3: TGCGCCAGCAGCCAGGGAGAACTCCGAGTAGCGGGCTACACCTTC.